The 17 T cell receptor beta chains below all came from one sample that was sequenced in a study of shared clonotypes between healthy human individuals. TCRdb's table, derived via immunoSEQ multiplex PCR, lists solely in-frame clones and lacks some. The sample has under 600,000 clones; around 78% are singletons. Source material: PBMCs. Source of these receptors: a woman in her 40s in good health. Some clones in this sample may be carry-over from other donors' samples.

The rearrangement joins TRBV10-2 to TRBJ2-3, with TRBD2 matching over 10 bases. J gave up 4 bases and V 8 bases, and 9 bases lay outside the gene matches. This CDR3 has 15 amino acids. Germline V CDR1 and CDR2: WSHSY, SAAADI. CDR3: CASQREGPYADTQYF. The CDR3 coding sequence is TGCGCCAGCCAGCGGGAGGGTCCCTATGCAGATACGCAGTATTTT.

The chain employs TRBV7-9 and TRBJ2-5; 12 bases are shared with TRBD2. This CDR3 comprises 19 residues. CDR1 SEHNR and CDR2 FQNEAQ come from the germline V gene (reference sequence). The ends lost 5 bases at V and 3 bases at J; junction bases unmatched: 16. This CDR3 reads CASSPARVLAGGREETQYF. CDR3 DNA sequence: TGTGCCAGCAGCCCCGCCCGGGTACTAGCGGGAGGTCGAGAAGAGACCCAGTACTTC.

In its sample, this clone was seen a few times. The chain carries TRBV15 and TRBJ2-5; D uncertain. Germline V CDR1 and CDR2: LNHNV, YYDKDF (reference sequence). Between the trimmed V and J ends, which lost 3 bases and 1 base, there was a span of 6 bases. CDR3 length: 13 residues. The CDR3 DNA follows: TGTGCCACCAGCAGGAGGCTCCAAGAGACCCAGTACTTC. Translation gives CATSRRLQETQYF.

The V gene is TRBV5-1, the J gene TRBJ2-1; TRBD2 agrees at 12 bases. The CDR3 loop spans 17 amino acids. CDR1 is SGHRS, CDR2 YFSETQ, per germline. V was clipped by 9 bases and J by 0 bases; unmatched bases: 10. The CDR3 DNA reads as TGCGCCACCTCAGGGACTAGCGGGCCCAGCTCCTACAATGAGCAGTTCTTC. Translation gives CATSGTSGPSSYNEQFF.

This clone was observed many times. The chain couples TRBV7-2 to TRBJ2-7, with D possibly being TRBD2 (6 bases). This CDR3 is 11 amino acids long. With 5 bases removed from V and 7 bases from J, the gap between germline ends came to 9 bases. The germline V gene has CDR1 SGHTA and CDR2 FQGNSA. For the CDR3, the DNA is TGTGCCAGCAGCCCCCGGGAGGAGCAGTACTTC. Its translation: CASSPREEQYF.

CDR3 nucleotide sequence: TGCGCCAGCAGTGAGTCTTTAGGCGAGACAGATACGCAGTATTTT. Translation: CASSESLGETDTQYF. This sequence joins TRBV10-2 and TRBJ2-3; D unresolved. Germline CDR1 and CDR2: WSHSY and SAAADI. V was shortened by 0 bases and J by 3 bases, with 10 bases between the two germline ends. This CDR3 has 15 amino acids.

The chain joins TRBV4-1 to TRBJ2-7; no definite D call. CDR1 and CDR2 from the germline V gene are MGHRA and YSYEKL. Trimming stripped 4 bases from V and 0 bases from J, with 13 bases between. This CDR3 has 15 residues. CDR3 residues: CASSLRQESSYEQYF. As DNA, the CDR3 is TGCGCCAGCAGCCTTAGGCAGGAGAGCTCCTACGAGCAGTACTTC.

This clone was observed a single time. The V and J genes are TRBV29-1 and TRBJ2-5; no reliable D call. CDR1 is SQVTM, CDR2 ANQGSEA, per germline. V gave up 7 bases and J gave up 1 base, with 13 bases separating them. The CDR3 runs to 13 residues. The CDR3 protein is CSGSGSFQETQYF. The CDR3 DNA sequence: TGCAGCGGTTCCGGCAGCTTCCAAGAGACCCAGTACTTC.

This chain joins TRBV29-1 and TRBJ2-5; D unclear. The J call may be incorrect, as the DNA end agrees better with TRBJ2-7. Per germline, CDR1 SQVTM and CDR2 ANQGSEA. This CDR3 has 12 amino acids. The CDR3 DNA reads as TGCAGCGTTATAGTTAGGTCCTACGAGCAGTACTTC. As protein: CSVIVRSYEQYF.

Concerning this clone itself: A far larger clone is only one base removed, so a read error is likely. The chain links TRBV19 to TRBJ2-2; perhaps TRBD2 as D (6 bases). The CDR3 consists of 14 residues. Germline loops: CDR1 LNHDA, CDR2 SQIVND (reference sequence). The CDR3 DNA is TGTGCCAGTAGTATTTCCAGGAGGGCCGGGGAGCTGTCTTTT. This translates into CASSISRRAGELSF.

This clone was observed a single time. The chain is built from TRBV28 and TRBJ2-7; 12 bases agree with TRBD2. Germline trimming cut 5 bases from V and 8 bases from J; bases unmatched to any gene: 7. Germline CDR1 reads MDHEN; CDR2 reads SYDVKM. The CDR3 totals 14 residues. In nucleotides, the CDR3 is TGTGCCAGCAGTCTAGCGGGAGGGCGACTCAAGCAGTACTTC. Amino acids: CASSLAGGRLKQYF.

CDR3 sequence: CASRPIPGLSPNTGELFF. The CDR3 DNA reads TGTGCCAGCAGGCCTATACCGGGACTATCGCCGAACACCGGGGAGCTGTTTTTT. The chain joins TRBV2 to TRBJ2-2; 7 bases are shared with TRBD2. After removal of 6 bases from V and 0 bases from J, the junction contained 13 bases not matched to a gene. The CDR3 sequence is 18 residues long. Germline lookup yields CDR1 SNHLY and CDR2 FYNNEI.

The chain links TRBV5-4 to TRBJ2-1; TRBD2 is a possible D gene (7 bases). V was cut by 0 bases and J by 9 bases, with 13 bases left in between. Germline CDR1 reads SGHNT; CDR2 reads YYREEE (reference sequence). The CDR3 totals 14 residues. The chain's CDR3 is CASSLEGGLGEQFF. CDR3 DNA: TGTGCCAGCAGCTTGGAGGGGGGGTTAGGTGAGCAGTTCTTC.

The chain combines TRBV5-1 with TRBJ2-7, with 7 bases lining up with TRBD2. In germline, CDR1 is SGHRS, CDR2 YFSETQ. The CDR3 has 16 amino acids. V lost 3 bases, J lost 2 bases, and 11 bases stayed unmatched. The CDR3 DNA reads TGCGCCAGCAGCTCGGCCTGGACTAGTTCTGCCTACGAGCAGTACTTC. This codes for CASSSAWTSSAYEQYF.

V usage is TRBV7-3 and J usage is TRBJ2-3; TRBD2 is a possible D gene (7 bases). Trimming took off 1 base at V and 4 bases at J, with 24 bases between the two ends. CDR1 is SGHTA and CDR2 is FQGTGA in the germline V gene. The CDR3 is 19 amino acids. CDR3 amino acids: CASSLNLGGREGAADTQYF. CDR3 sequence (DNA): TGTGCCAGCAGCTTAAACCTCGGGGGGCGCGAGGGAGCGGCAGATACGCAGTATTTT.

With regard to this clone: The sample holds other DNA sequences that translate to the same CDR3. DNA of the CDR3: TGTGCCAGCCGGGACAGGGGATACAATGAGCAGTTCTTC. Its translation: CASRDRGYNEQFF. The rearrangement links TRBV27 to TRBJ2-1; TRBD1 matches at 10 bases. This CDR3 region has 13 residues. The junction had 2 bases not matched to a gene; V was cut back by 8 bases and J by 4 bases. The germline CDR1 and CDR2 sequences are MNHEY and SMNVEV (reference sequence).

This clone was counted between two and nine times. The genes are TRBV15 and TRBJ2-7; D gene uncertain. The ends were cut back, 4 bases at V and 5 bases at J, with 6 bases in the middle. Germline CDR1 is LNHNV and CDR2 is YYDKDF (reference sequence). This CDR3 comprises 11 residues. CDR3: CATSTRNEQYF. The DNA of the CDR3 is TGTGCCACCAGCACTCGCAACGAGCAGTACTTC.